The 27 T cell receptor beta chains below were found in one sample sequenced in a study of blood T cell repertoires in COVID-19. TCRdb's table, derived via immunoSEQ multiplex PCR, lists solely in-frame clones and lacks some. The table has about 200,000 clones, 92% seen once. The sample taken for sequencing was peripheral blood. The source of these receptors is a man aged 60 to 69 with COVID-19, enrolled during active disease.

V and J are TRBV19 and TRBJ1-6, with D perhaps TRBD1 (6 bases). This CDR3 is 15 amino acids long. The germline gives CDR1 LNHDA, CDR2 SQIVND (reference sequence). V was cut by 9 bases and J by 5 bases, with 17 bases left in between. CDR3 nucleotides: TGTGCCAGCTCATATAGAGCAGGGGATAATTCACCCCTCCACTTT. Residues: CASSYRAGDNSPLHF. The whole variable domain, remainder taken from reference TRBV19 and TRBJ1-6, is DGGITQSPKYLFRKEGQNVTLSCEQNLNHDAMYWYRQDPGQGLRLIYYSQIVNDFQKGDIAEGYSVSREKKESFPLTVTSAQKNPTAFYLCASSYRAGDNSPLHFGNGTRLTVT.

This sequence joins TRBV7-2 and TRBJ2-1, with D uncertain. This CDR3 has 15 amino acids. Looked up from germline, CDR1 is SGHTA and CDR2 is FQGNSA. V dropped 2 bases and J dropped 5 bases, with 13 bases sitting between them. The DNA of the CDR3 is TGTGCCAGCAGCTTACGGGTTCTCCAAAACAATGAGCAGTTCTTC. Amino acids: CASSLRVLQNNEQFF. Full variable domain (rest looked up from reference TRBV7-2 and TRBJ2-1): GAGVSQSPSNKVTEKGKDVELRCDPISGHTALYWYRQSLGQGLEFLIYFQGNSAPDKSGLPSDRFSAERTGGSVSTLTIQRTQQEDSAVYLCASSLRVLQNNEQFFGPGTRLTVL.

This clone came up once. This sequence joins TRBV5-4 and TRBJ1-2, with D possibly matching TRBD1 (6 bases). Germline-derived CDR1 and CDR2 are SGHNT and YYREEE (reference sequence). The V and J ends lost 2 bases and 8 bases respectively, with 13 bases between them. The CDR3 extends over 13 amino acids. CDR3 bases: TGTGCCAGCAGCTTCGGGGGGCCTAGCGGCTACACCTTC. Translated, it gives CASSFGGPSGYTF.

This clone showed up just once. The chain employs TRBV11-2 and TRBJ2-7; 9 bases fit TRBD2. The V gene's germline CDR1 is SGHAT and CDR2 FQNNGV. The CDR3 sequence is 16 residues long. J lost 0 bases, V lost 5 bases, and 8 bases had no gene match. CDR3 DNA sequence: TGTGCCAGCAGCACAACCGGGACTAGCTCCTCCTACGAGCAGTACTTC. This codes for CASSTTGTSSSYEQYF.

J is TRBJ1-2 and V is TRBV7-2; D ambiguous. The length of the CDR3 is 14 residues. V was cut by 0 bases and J by 7 bases, with 12 bases left in between. The germline V gene encodes CDR1 SGHTA and CDR2 FQGNSA. CDR3 DNA: TGTGCCAGCAGCTTAGCAAGGCCCGACTCTGGCTACACCTTC. It codes for CASSLARPDSGYTF.

The V gene is TRBV18, the J gene TRBJ1-5; D possibly corresponds to TRBD1 (6 bases). This CDR3 spans 14 amino acids. Trimming took off 3 bases at V and 1 base at J, with 7 bases between the two ends. CDR1 is KGHSH, CDR2 LQKENI, per germline. The CDR3 here is CASSPDSSNQPQHF. The CDR3 coding sequence is TGTGCCAGCTCACCGGACAGCAGCAATCAGCCCCAGCATTTT. Using reference TRBV18 and TRBJ1-5 for the parts outside the CDR3, the full variable domain is NAGVMQNPRHLVRRRGQEARLRCSPMKGHSHVYWYRQLPEEGLKFMVYLQKENIIDESGMPKERFSAEFPKEGPSILRIQQVVRGDSAAYFCASSPDSSNQPQHFGDGTRLSIL.

Here the CDR3 reads CASSSRSQQGEKLFF. CDR3 DNA sequence: TGTGCCAGCAGTTCCCGGTCACAGCAGGGTGAAAAACTGTTTTTT. The J gene is TRBJ1-4, the V gene TRBV2; possible D gene TRBD1, 5 bases. CDR1 is SNHLY and CDR2 is FYNNEI in the germline V gene. This CDR3 spans 15 amino acids. The V end was cut by 5 bases, the J end by 7 bases, with 17 bases between.

This clone was seen a single time. The V gene is TRBV30, the J gene TRBJ1-1; D remains unclear. From germline, CDR1 is GTSNPN and CDR2 SVGIG (reference sequence). The CDR3 runs to 13 residues. V was pared by 3 bases and J by 5 bases, with 13 bases between. CDR3 nucleotide sequence: TGTGCCTGGAGCGCGACAAGCCGGACTGAAGCTTTCTTT. Amino acids: CAWSATSRTEAFF.

This clone was counted a single time. The rearrangement joins TRBV6-5 to TRBJ2-7, with TRBD2 matching over 9 bases. The CDR3 loop spans 13 amino acids. Germline CDR1 reads MNHEY; CDR2 reads SVGAGI. V gave up 2 bases and J gave up 13 bases; unmatched junction bases: 9. The CDR3 sequence: CASSYGPSGVSYF. CDR3 DNA sequence: TGTGCCAGCAGTTACGGTCCTAGCGGGGTCTCTTACTTC.

The chain uses TRBV7-2 and TRBJ1-4; 10 bases fit TRBD1. CDR1 is SGHTA, CDR2 FQGNSA, per germline. The CDR3 runs 15 residues. The ends lost 5 bases at V and 6 bases at J; junction bases unmatched: 6. Here the CDR3 DNA reads TGTGCCAGCAGCGGACAGGGGGGCCCAGATGAAAAACTGTTTTTT. Protein sequence: CASSGQGGPDEKLFF.

The chain couples TRBV5-6 to TRBJ1-5; tentative D call: TRBD1 (5 bases). CDR1 is SGHDT and CDR2 is YYEEEE in the germline V gene. This CDR3 is 16 amino acids long. Trimming removed 1 base from V and 6 bases from J, with 17 bases in between. CDR3: CASSLYAGSKSQPQHF. The CDR3 DNA reads as TGTGCCAGCAGCTTGTATGCAGGGTCTAAAAGTCAGCCCCAGCATTTT.

The chain joins TRBV19 to TRBJ2-7, with D possibly TRBD2 on 6 matching bases. Per germline, CDR1 LNHDA and CDR2 SQIVND (reference sequence). The CDR3 spans 15 residues. Trimming took 6 bases from V and 2 from J, leaving 17 bases between them. The CDR3 region has the DNA TGTGCCAGTAGGGGGGATCACCGGGAGACCTACGAGCAGTACTTC. Translating it yields CASRGDHRETYEQYF.

The rearrangement links TRBV12-3 or TRBV12-4 to TRBJ2-5; the D gene is possibly TRBD1 (6 bases). V gave up 5 bases and J gave up 7 bases, with 11 bases separating them. This CDR3 has 12 residues. Written as DNA, the CDR3 is TGTGCCAGCAGTCCCGCAGGGGCGACCCAGTACTTC. Protein product: CASSPAGATQYF.

The chain recombines TRBV10-1 with TRBJ2-7; weak D call: TRBD2 (6 bases). Germline CDR1 WNHNN, CDR2 SYGVQD (reference sequence). This CDR3 has 14 residues. Trimming cost V 6 bases and J 5 bases, with 17 bases left between them. Here the CDR3 reads CASSPTGGVHEQYF. CDR3 nucleotides: TGCGCCAGCAGCCCCACCGGGGGAGTCCACGAGCAGTACTTC.

The chain employs TRBV4-1 and TRBJ2-3, with 8 bases identical to TRBD2. Germline V gives CDR1 MGHRA, CDR2 YSYEKL. This CDR3 contains 14 residues. The V and J ends lost 6 bases and 0 bases, in that order; junction bases with no gene match: 2. Here the CDR3 reads CASRIAGSTDTQYF. In nucleotides, the CDR3 is TGCGCCAGCAGGATAGCGGGGAGCACAGATACGCAGTATTTT.

The chain is built from TRBV10-3 and TRBJ1-1; D unclear. Germline V gene lookup returns CDR1 ENHRY and CDR2 SYGVKD. The CDR3 contains 13 residues. Between the trimmed V and J ends, which lost 4 bases and 0 bases, there was a span of 6 bases. CDR3 coding DNA: TGTGCCATCAGTGTCGTATTGAACACTGAAGCTTTCTTT. Translation gives CAISVVLNTEAFF.

The chain recombines TRBV4-1 with TRBJ1-4, with 12 bases that match TRBD1. In germline, CDR1 is MGHRA, CDR2 YSYEKL. After removal of 4 bases from V and 2 bases from J, the junction contained 5 bases not matched to a gene. The CDR3 runs to 17 residues. This CDR3 is CASSRRGTGGTNEKLFF. CDR3 in DNA: TGCGCCAGCAGCCGTCGCGGGACAGGGGGCACTAATGAAAAACTGTTTTTT.

This rearrangement joins TRBV4-1 to TRBJ2-1, with 10 positions matching TRBD2. The J segment lost 2 bases and the V segment lost 0 bases, leaving 10 bases of the junction unmatched. Germline CDR1 is MGHRA and CDR2 is YSYEKL. This CDR3 region has 19 residues. CDR3 bases: TGCGCCAGCAGCCAAGATCGGGCTAGCGGGGGAGTTACCTACAATGAGCAGTTCTTC. Protein: CASSQDRASGGVTYNEQFF.

The rearrangement uses TRBV28 and TRBJ2-1; 9 bases map to TRBD2. The CDR3 has 14 amino acids. V shed 7 bases and J 5 bases; nucleotides not matched to a gene: 6. Germline V CDR1 and CDR2: MDHEN, SYDVKM. The CDR3 DNA follows: TGTGCCAGCAACGGAGCGGGAGGAAACAATGAGCAGTTCTTC. This codes for CASNGAGGNNEQFF.

The rearrangement joins TRBV15 to TRBJ2-3, with 14 bases fitting TRBD2. Germline V lookup: CDR1 LNHNV, CDR2 YYDKDF (reference sequence). The CDR3 runs to 22 residues. V dropped 2 bases and J dropped 4; count of bases not matched to a gene: 20. The CDR3 sequence is CATSRLTAAVGTSGRVADTQYF. The CDR3, as DNA: TGTGCCACCAGCAGATTAACTGCGGCAGTTGGGACTAGCGGGAGAGTTGCAGATACGCAGTATTTT.

CDR3 DNA: TGTGCCAGCAGTTTAAATCCTAGCGGCCAAGAGACCCAGTACTTC. Amino acid sequence: CASSLNPSGQETQYF. The chain employs TRBV28 and TRBJ2-5; 7 bases match TRBD2. V shed 2 bases and J 1 base; nucleotides not matched to a gene: 4. This CDR3 has 15 residues. The V gene's germline CDR1 is MDHEN and CDR2 SYDVKM. The variable domain in full, with the rest retrieved from reference TRBV28 and TRBJ2-5, is DVKVTQSSRYLVKRTGEKVFLECVQDMDHENMFWYRQDPGLGLRLIYFSYDVKMKEKGDIPEGYSVSREKKERFSLILESASTNQTSMYLCASSLNPSGQETQYFGPGTRLLVL.

This sequence joins TRBV9 and TRBJ1-1; 9 bases are shared with TRBD1. This CDR3 is 15 amino acids long. The V and J ends lost 0 bases and 3 bases, in that order; junction bases with no gene match: 3. In germline, CDR1 is SGDLS, CDR2 YYNGEE. Here the CDR3 DNA reads TGTGCCAGCAGCGTAGGGCACAGGGGGCACACTGAAGCTTTCTTT. As protein: CASSVGHRGHTEAFF.

The chain carries TRBV19 and TRBJ1-2; 9 nucleotides align to TRBD1. Looked up from germline, CDR1 is LNHDA and CDR2 is SQIVND (reference sequence). This CDR3 spans 15 amino acids. Losses at the gene ends were 7 bases for V and 8 bases for J; bases not matched to a gene: 14. The chain's CDR3 is CASTLQGALLNGYTF. The CDR3, as DNA: TGTGCCAGTACTTTACAGGGGGCTCTGCTTAACGGCTACACCTTC.

This clone occurred once. The genes are TRBV28 and TRBJ2-7; D perhaps matches TRBD1 (5 bases). V dropped 7 bases and J dropped 6 bases, with 16 bases sitting between them. The germline gives CDR1 MDHEN, CDR2 SYDVKM. This CDR3 contains 13 residues. CDR3 sequence reads: CASTDTGSGEQYF. The CDR3 bases are TGTGCCAGCACCGACACAGGATCCGGCGAGCAGTACTTC.

The genes are TRBV9 and TRBJ1-2, with TRBD1 as a possible D gene (5 bases). V gave up 4 bases and J gave up 1 base, with 20 bases separating them. This CDR3 has 17 amino acids. Germline V CDR1 and CDR2: SGDLS, YYNGEE. The chain's CDR3 is CASSPSPQGIINYGYTF. CDR3 sequence (DNA): TGTGCCAGCAGCCCGTCCCCCCAGGGAATCATTAACTATGGCTACACCTTC.

The chain employs TRBV28 and TRBJ2-2, with a weak D call TRBD2 (7 bases). Trimming shortened V by 2 bases and J by 3 bases, and 10 bases separated the two germline ends. This CDR3 contains 15 residues. Germline assignment: CDR1 MDHEN and CDR2 SYDVKM. The CDR3 nucleotides are TGTGCCAGCAGTTTAGGGGGGGCGGACACCGGGGAGCTGTTTTTT. The encoded protein is CASSLGGADTGELFF.

The chain joins TRBV5-1 to TRBJ2-2, with TRBD2 identical over 7 bases. This CDR3 contains 14 residues. CDR1 and CDR2 from the germline V gene are SGHRS and YFSETQ. V was clipped by 4 bases and J by 7 bases; unmatched bases: 7. Here the CDR3 reads CASSPGGYGGELFF. The CDR3 nucleotides are TGCGCCAGCAGCCCCGGGGGGTATGGCGGGGAGCTGTTTTTT. The entire variable domain, with the rest obtained from reference TRBV5-1 and TRBJ2-2, is as follows: KAGVTQTPRYLIKTRGQQVTLSCSPISGHRSVSWYQQTPGQGLQFLFEYFSETQRNKGNFPGRFSGRQFSNSRSEMNVSTLELGDSALYLCASSPGGYGGELFFGEGSRLTVL.